These 21 T cell receptor beta chains share one sample of origin, sequenced in a study of blood T cell repertoires in COVID-19. TCRdb's table, derived via immunoSEQ multiplex PCR, lists solely in-frame clones and lacks some. The table records 350,000 to 400,000 clones, 86% of them present only once. Sequencing used peripheral blood. All receptors come from a woman aged 60-75 years with COVID-19, enrolled during active disease.

The table lists this clone with a few counts. The J gene is TRBJ1-1, the V gene TRBV19; D perhaps matches TRBD1 (6 bases). The CDR3 has 12 residues. The V gene's germline CDR1 is LNHDA and CDR2 SQIVND (reference sequence). Trimming stripped 6 bases from V and 1 base from J, with 6 bases between. CDR3 sequence (DNA): TGTGCCAGTAGGGGGGCGAACACTGAAGCTTTCTTT. It yields the protein CASRGANTEAFF.

The J gene is TRBJ2-1, the V gene TRBV7-3; 8 nucleotides line up with TRBD2. CDR1 SGHTA and CDR2 FQGTGA come from the germline V gene. The V and J ends lost 4 bases and 6 bases, in that order; junction bases with no gene match: 2. The CDR3 has 13 residues. The CDR3 here is CASSWGTSNEQFF. CDR3 nucleotide sequence: TGTGCCAGCAGCTGGGGGACTAGCAATGAGCAGTTCTTC.

The V and J genes are TRBV9 and TRBJ2-5; D possibly corresponds to TRBD1 (6 bases). Trimming stripped 3 bases from V and 5 bases from J, with 14 bases between. Germline CDR1 reads SGDLS; CDR2 reads YYNGEE. The CDR3 runs to 14 residues. The CDR3 DNA reads as TGTGCCAGCAGCGGAACAGGGTCCCCGGAGACCCAGTACTTC. It translates to CASSGTGSPETQYF.

The chain has TRBV19 and TRBJ2-7; D ambiguous. CDR3 size: 12 residues. Trimming stripped 6 bases from V and 4 bases from J, with 10 bases between. Germline V lookup: CDR1 LNHDA, CDR2 SQIVND (reference sequence). This CDR3 reads CASSPGLYEQYF. The DNA for the CDR3 is TGTGCCAGTAGCCCCGGGTTATACGAGCAGTACTTC.

V and J are TRBV5-1 and TRBJ1-2, with D possibly matching TRBD1 (6 bases). With 0 bases removed from V and 7 bases from J, the gap between germline ends came to 16 bases. This CDR3 has 15 residues. The germline V gene has CDR1 SGHRS and CDR2 YFSETQ. For the CDR3, the DNA is TGCGCCAGCAGCTTGGAGTCGGGGGGCGGAGGTGGCTACACCTTC. Translating gives CASSLESGGGGGYTF.

This chain connects TRBV7-3 to TRBJ2-3; 8 nucleotides agree with TRBD2. The CDR3 consists of 14 residues. Losses at the gene ends were 3 bases for V and 5 bases for J; bases not matched to a gene: 4. Looked up from germline, CDR1 is SGHTA and CDR2 is FQGTGA. The CDR3 loop reads CASSFRGGVDTQYF. DNA of the CDR3: TGTGCCAGCAGCTTCCGGGGGGGCGTAGATACGCAGTATTTT.

The table lists this clone with a few counts. This sequence joins TRBV5-1 and TRBJ1-2; 9 positions match TRBD1. This CDR3 comprises 16 residues. Unmatched junction bases numbered 11, after V lost 4 bases and J lost 4 bases. Germline V CDR1 and CDR2: SGHRS, YFSETQ. The CDR3 DNA sequence: TGCGCCAGCAGCGTCGAAGGGACAGGGATAGGCTATGGCTACACCTTC. Protein sequence: CASSVEGTGIGYGYTF.

This clone was seen more than once but under ten times. The CDR3 DNA reads as TGTGCCAGCAGGGTCCAGGGGCGCGCAGACGCGGGAAACACCATATATTTT. Amino acids: CASRVQGRADAGNTIYF. The gene calls are TRBV6-4 and TRBJ1-3, with D perhaps TRBD1 (6 bases). The length of the CDR3 is 17 residues. CDR1 is MRHNA, CDR2 SNTAGT, per germline. Trimming removed 6 bases from V and 4 bases from J, with 22 bases in between.

This clone has only one observation. The chain joins TRBV24-1 to TRBJ2-3; the match to TRBD2 covers 8 bases. The germline CDR1 and CDR2 sequences are KGHDR and SFDVKD. The CDR3 sequence is 16 residues long. V gave up 5 bases and J gave up 2 bases; unmatched junction bases: 8. The CDR3: CATSAGGGPNTDTQYF. The CDR3 DNA reads TGTGCCACCAGTGCAGGCGGGGGGCCTAACACAGATACGCAGTATTTT.

The chain uses TRBV6-6 and TRBJ1-1; TRBD1 matches at 7 bases. The CDR3 extends over 13 amino acids. J was trimmed by 3 bases and V by 4 bases; bases with no gene match: 2. Looked up from germline, CDR1 is MNHNY and CDR2 is SVGAGI (reference sequence). In DNA, the CDR3 is TGTGCCAGCAGTTCAGGGGGAGACACTGAAGCTTTCTTT. Its protein product is CASSSGGDTEAFF.

This chain uses TRBV7-9 with TRBJ2-7, with 10 bases matching TRBD1. Germline CDR1 SEHNR, CDR2 FQNEAQ (reference sequence). The V gene end was trimmed by 5 bases and the J gene end by 2 bases; junction bases not matched to a gene: 3. This CDR3 region has 14 residues. CDR3 sequence reads: CASSRGQGAYEQYF. DNA for the CDR3: TGTGCCAGCAGCAGAGGACAGGGGGCCTACGAGCAGTACTTC.

The chain combines TRBV7-6 with TRBJ2-7, with D possibly TRBD2 on 8 matching bases. V shed 5 bases and J shed 6 bases, with 29 bases lying between them. Germline assignment: CDR1 SGHVS and CDR2 FNYEAQ. This CDR3 contains 18 residues. The CDR3 DNA reads TGTGCCAGCAGCCCGCGAGGGGGCGGGGGGTTCAGGGTTATCGAGCAGTACTTC. Encoded protein: CASSPRGGGGFRVIEQYF. Complete variable domain (other parts from reference TRBV7-6 and TRBJ2-7): GAGVSQSPRYKVTKRGQDVALRCDPISGHVSLYWYRQALGQGPEFLTYFNYEAQQDKSGLPNDRFSAERPEGSISTLTIQRTEQRDSAMYRCASSPRGGGGFRVIEQYFGPGTRLTVT.

A single count supports this clone. The chain has TRBV19 and TRBJ1-1, with TRBD1 matching 12 bases. Trimming took 4 bases from V and 4 from J; bases not matched to a gene: 7. The CDR3 is 16 residues long. CDR1 is LNHDA and CDR2 is SQIVND in the germline V gene (reference sequence). DNA of the CDR3: TGTGCCAGTAGTAGGGGACAGGGGGCGCGGCTCACTGAAGCTTTCTTT. It codes for CASSRGQGARLTEAFF. Together with reference TRBV19 and TRBJ1-1, the CDR3 gives the full variable domain: DGGITQSPKYLFRKEGQNVTLSCEQNLNHDAMYWYRQDPGQGLRLIYYSQIVNDFQKGDIAEGYSVSREKKESFPLTVTSAQKNPTAFYLCASSRGQGARLTEAFFGQGTRLTVV.

The V gene is TRBV27, the J gene TRBJ2-1, with TRBD2 matching 7 bases. The V and J ends lost 4 bases and 4 bases, in that order; junction bases with no gene match: 7. From germline, CDR1 is MNHEY and CDR2 SMNVEV (reference sequence). This CDR3 is built from 15 residues. The CDR3 region is CASSSIGGGYNEQFF. In DNA, the CDR3 is TGTGCCAGCAGTTCGATTGGCGGGGGATACAATGAGCAGTTCTTC.

The V call is TRBV10-3, the J call TRBJ2-7; 9 nucleotides align to TRBD1. V shed 5 bases and J 4 bases; nucleotides not matched to a gene: 9. This CDR3 has 15 amino acids. Germline V lookup: CDR1 ENHRY, CDR2 SYGVKD. CDR3 protein: CAISLRGQGFYEQYF. The CDR3 region has the DNA TGTGCCATCAGTCTTCGGGGACAGGGTTTTTACGAGCAGTACTTC.

The chain couples TRBV20-1 to TRBJ2-4; 8 nucleotides align to TRBD2. V lost 3 bases, J lost 2 bases, and 9 bases stayed unmatched. The CDR3 sequence is 16 residues long. Germline V CDR1 and CDR2: DFQATT, SNEGSKA (reference sequence). CDR3 amino acids: CSASSRRGDPKNIQYF. CDR3 DNA sequence: TGCAGTGCTAGTAGCAGGCGGGGGGACCCCAAAAACATTCAGTACTTC.

V gene TRBV18 combines with J gene TRBJ2-3; tentatively, D is TRBD1 (5 bases). Trimming cost V 4 bases and J 0 bases, with 11 bases left between them. Germline CDR1 is KGHSH and CDR2 is LQKENI. This CDR3 has 15 amino acids. The CDR3 DNA follows: TGTGCCAGCTCACTCGCGACAGTGAGCACAGATACGCAGTATTTT. Protein: CASSLATVSTDTQYF.

The chain has TRBV6-2 or TRBV6-3 and TRBJ2-5; TRBD2 aligns across 12 bases. J was trimmed by 1 base and V by 7 bases; bases with no gene match: 7. The CDR3 has 16 amino acids. Germline V CDR1 and CDR2: MNHEY, SVGEGT. CDR3 bases: TGTGCCAGCATCCCGGGACTAGCGGGTTTCCAAGAGACCCAGTACTTC. Protein: CASIPGLAGFQETQYF.

The gene calls are TRBV5-1 and TRBJ2-1, with 10 bases lining up with TRBD2. The CDR3 has 18 amino acids. Germline assignment: CDR1 SGHRS and CDR2 YFSETQ. V trimming: 1 base; J trimming: 4 bases; junction bases outside the gene matches: 11. CDR3 coding DNA: TGCGCCAGCAGCTTGACGGATATAGCGGGGGGAAGTTACAATGAGCAGTTCTTC. Its translation: CASSLTDIAGGSYNEQFF. Combining the CDR3 with reference TRBV5-1 and TRBJ2-1 gives the whole variable domain KAGVTQTPRYLIKTRGQQVTLSCSPISGHRSVSWYQQTPGQGLQFLFEYFSETQRNKGNFPGRFSGRQFSNSRSEMNVSTLELGDSALYLCASSLTDIAGGSYNEQFFGPGTRLTVL.

This clone was found many times. V gene TRBV6-4 combines with J gene TRBJ2-2, with TRBD2 matching over 12 bases. Per germline, CDR1 MRHNA and CDR2 SNTAGT. The J segment lost 2 bases and the V segment lost 5 bases, leaving 6 bases of the junction unmatched. The CDR3 runs 17 residues. The CDR3: CASSRSLAGGNTGELFF. DNA of the CDR3: TGTGCCAGCAGTAGGTCACTAGCGGGAGGAAACACCGGGGAGCTGTTTTTT.

The chain has TRBV25-1 and TRBJ2-5; 9 nucleotides line up with TRBD2. This CDR3 region has 13 residues. V gave up 6 bases and J gave up 6 bases; unmatched junction bases: 5. Germline CDR1 and CDR2: MGHDK and SYGVNS. CDR3 DNA sequence: TGTGCCAGCAGACTTAGCGGGGGTCAGACCCAGTACTTC. Translating it yields CASRLSGGQTQYF.